The source of this TCR beta chain is a study of blood T cell repertoires in COVID-19. The wider study: Samples taken during acute and convalescent COVID-19 were collected in the United States, Italy and Spain. In each case, the material was cDNA or gDNA derived from T cells, B-cell-depleted T cells, or PBMCs.

This CDR3 has 15 amino acids. V shed 2 bases and J 5 bases; nucleotides not matched to a gene: 4. Germline V gene sequence: CDR1 LNHDA, CDR2 SQIVND (reference sequence). Per the authors' pipeline: Estimates of nucleated cell counts were drawn from the amplification of reference gene primers. This table comes from immunoSEQ multiplex PCR, and its TCRdb copy is limited to in-frame clones, with some not included. That table is the source of V, J and clone size, and D and trimming were worked out from the DNA. The data show roughly 260,000 clones, with around nine tenths seen just once and 2% to 2.5% held by the top ten.

This chain links TRBV19 with TRBJ2-5; 11 positions agree with TRBD1. Material: peripheral blood. This sequence was found in a woman in her thirties or forties who had recovered from COVID-19. In DNA, the CDR3 is TGTGCCAGTAGTATATGGACAGGGGGCGAGGAGACCCAGTACTTC. As protein: CASSIWTGGEETQYF.